What follows is one TCR beta chain and its context. The data stem from a study of post-analysis software for immune sequencing data. Tagging with unique molecular identifiers was a feature of the TCR beta cDNA libraries. TCRdb re-called the PCR reads with MiXCR, one entry per CDR3 protein. The sample has 820,000 or so distinct CDR3 sequences; about 53% are singletons. This clonotype originated in a girl aged 10-17 years with multiple sclerosis. The specimen sequenced was blood.

Written as DNA, the CDR3 is TGTGCCAGCAGTTACGGGTTCGGGGGGACCTCCTACGAGCAGTACTTC. It is translated as CASSYGFGGTSYEQYF. The chain joins TRBV6-2 or TRBV6-3 to TRBJ2-7, with 7 bases lining up with TRBD2. The CDR3 contains 16 residues. V dropped 2 bases and J dropped 0; count of bases not matched to a gene: 7. Germline CDR1 and CDR2: MNHEY and SVGEGT.